A selection of T cell receptor beta chains follows, all from one sample in a study of blood T cell repertoires in COVID-19. Sequenced by immunoSEQ multiplex PCR; TCRdb stores in-frame clones only, minus some. The sample shows about 52,000 clones, 85% to 90% of them seen only once. The sample taken for sequencing was peripheral blood. The receptors here all came from a man between 60 and 75 years old with active COVID-19. The CDR3 runs from the conserved cysteine through the conserved F or W. D genes are given only for firm matches. Some rows mark clone size as missing; the rest say once, few, many or name a class of expanded clone.

abundance | j_gene | v_gene | d_gene | CDR3aa | CDR3nt
NA | TRBJ2-3 | TRBV4-3 | TRBD2 | CASSQGRGTSGSKKGDTQYF | TGCGCCAGCAGCCAAGGACGAGGGACTAGCGGGAGTAAGAAAGGGGATACGCAGTATTTT
NA | TRBJ1-1 | TRBV7-9 | NA | CASSDRGQTNTEAFF | TGTGCCAGCAGCGATAGAGGACAGACGAACACTGAAGCTTTCTTT
once | TRBJ2-2 | TRBV9 | NA | CASSVDPGKPGELFF | TGTGCCAGCAGCGTAGATCCAGGGAAGCCCGGGGAGCTGTTTTTT
NA | TRBJ1-2 | TRBV25-1 | NA | CASSDNRVLGGYTF | TGTGCCAGCAGTGATAACAGGGTTTTGGGTGGCTACACCTTC
NA | TRBJ2-5 | TRBV5-1 | TRBD1 | CASSPGTALQETQYF | TGCGCCAGCAGCCCCGGGACAGCCCTCCAAGAGACCCAGTACTTC
NA | TRBJ2-1 | TRBV5-4 | TRBD2 | CASSFEGSGVYNEQFF | TGTGCCAGCAGCTTTGAGGGTAGCGGGGTCTACAATGAGCAGTTCTTC
NA | TRBJ2-1 | TRBV7-2 | NA | CASSFWSSEYEQFF | TGTGCCAGCAGCTTCTGGAGTAGCGAATATGAGCAGTTCTTC
NA | TRBJ2-2 | TRBV5-1 | NA | CASSDSNPATGELFF | TGCGCCAGCAGCGATAGCAACCCAGCCACCGGGGAGCTGTTTTTT
NA | TRBJ2-2 | TRBV14 | TRBD2 | CASSLLGTRRLGPAGELFF | TGTGCCAGCAGCCTCCTTGGGACTAGGAGGTTAGGGCCCGCCGGGGAGCTGTTTTTT
few | TRBJ1-4 | TRBV6-6 | TRBD1 | CASSSSTGSGEKLFF | TGTGCCAGCAGCTCTTCGACAGGGTCGGGAGAAAAACTGTTTTTT
NA | TRBJ2-3 | TRBV24-1 | TRBD1 | CATTDRESPYTDTQYF | TGTGCCACCACCGACAGGGAGTCACCGTACACAGATACGCAGTATTTT
NA | TRBJ1-6 | TRBV5-4 | TRBD1 | CASSNRQGISSPLHF | TGTGCCAGCAGCAACCGACAGGGAATCTCTTCACCCCTCCACTTT
NA | TRBJ2-2 | TRBV27 | NA | CASSETGELFF | TGTGCCAGCAGCGAGACCGGGGAGCTGTTTTTT
NA | TRBJ1-1 | TRBV6-5 | TRBD1 | CASRYRGQSTEAFF | TGTGCCAGCAGATACAGGGGGCAGAGCACTGAAGCTTTCTTT
once | TRBJ1-1 | TRBV2 | TRBD1 | CASSEAYSGGTEAFF | TGTGCCAGCAGTGAAGCGTACTCAGGGGGCACTGAAGCTTTCTTT
NA | TRBJ2-7 | TRBV19 | TRBD1 | CASSPAAGGYEQYF | TGTGCCAGTAGTCCGGCTGCAGGGGGCTACGAGCAGTACTTC
NA | TRBJ2-2 | TRBV2 | TRBD2 | CASSSRLAAGELFF | TGTGCCAGCAGTTCACGACTAGCCGCCGGGGAGCTGTTTTTT
NA | TRBJ1-1 | TRBV3-1/TRBV3-2 | NA | CASSQAQMNTEAFF | TGTGCCAGCAGCCAAGCACAGATGAACACTGAAGCTTTCTTT
NA | TRBJ2-1 | TRBV2 | NA | CASRALAAYNEQFF | TGTGCCAGCAGGGCCCTAGCAGCGTACAATGAGCAGTTCTTC
NA | TRBJ2-7 | TRBV4-3 | NA | CASSQVQGLWPEQYF | TGCGCCAGCAGCCAAGTCCAGGGTTTATGGCCCGAGCAGTACTTC
NA | TRBJ2-5 | TRBV12-3/TRBV12-4 | NA | CASSLVATETQYF | TGTGCCAGCAGTTTGGTAGCGACAGAGACCCAGTACTTC
NA | TRBJ1-5 | TRBV3-1/TRBV3-2 | NA | CASSQGQSNQPQHF | TGTGCCAGCAGCCAAGGACAGAGCAATCAGCCCCAGCATTTT
NA | TRBJ2-3 | TRBV24-1 | NA | CATSDLHRGTGTQYF | TGTGCCACCAGTGATTTGCACCGGGGCACAGGGACGCAGTATTTT
few | TRBJ1-1 | TRBV7-3 | NA | CASSQQADMNTEAFF | TGTGCCAGCAGCCAGCAGGCGGACATGAACACTGAAGCTTTCTTT
NA | TRBJ1-1 | TRBV28 | TRBD1 | CASSSGQGVIVVFTEAFF | TGTGCCAGCAGTTCAGGCCAGGGGGTCATTGTGGTGTTCACTGAAGCTTTCTTT
NA | TRBJ1-6 | TRBV2 | TRBD1 | CASRGTGQGNSPLHF | TGTGCCAGCAGGGGGACGGGACAGGGAAATTCACCCCTCCACTTT
NA | TRBJ2-3 | TRBV19 | TRBD2 | CASSTRWTRRSTDTQYF | TGTGCCAGTAGTACCCGTTGGACTAGAAGGAGCACAGATACGCAGTATTTT
NA | TRBJ2-5 | TRBV4-1 | NA | CASSRLVGETQYF | TGCGCCAGCAGCCGCCTAGTCGGAGAGACCCAGTACTTC
NA | TRBJ2-1 | TRBV4-2 | TRBD2 | CASSRTSESSYNEQFF | TGTGCCAGCAGCCGGACTAGCGAGAGCTCCTACAATGAGCAGTTCTTC
NA | TRBJ2-7 | TRBV11-2 | TRBD2 | CASSLGTSGRSEQYF | TGTGCCAGCAGCTTAGGGACTAGCGGGAGATCGGAGCAGTACTTC
NA | TRBJ2-5 | TRBV7-9 | NA | CASSFFVGGGETQYF | TGTGCCAGCAGCTTTTTTGTGGGAGGAGGAGAGACCCAGTACTTC
once | TRBJ2-3 | TRBV7-3 | TRBD2 | CASSLGLSTDTQYF | TGTGCCAGCAGCTTGGGACTAAGCACAGATACGCAGTATTTT
once | TRBJ1-2 | TRBV10-3 | TRBD1 | CAISVPGGAEHGYTF | TGTGCCATCAGTGTGCCAGGGGGCGCCGAACATGGCTACACCTTC
NA | TRBJ2-3 | TRBV19 | TRBD1 | CASRTGQEDTQYF | TGTGCCAGTCGGACAGGGCAGGAAGATACGCAGTATTTT
NA | TRBJ2-7 | TRBV7-9 | NA | CTSSRDSGYYEQYF | TGTACCAGCAGCCGCGATAGCGGATACTACGAGCAGTACTTC
few | TRBJ2-7 | TRBV28 | TRBD2 | CASRRTSSLGEQYF | TGTGCCAGCAGGCGGACTAGTTCGTTAGGCGAGCAGTACTTC
NA | TRBJ2-5 | TRBV28 | TRBD2 | CASSTGLAGPYQETQYF | TGTGCCAGCAGTACAGGACTAGCGGGACCCTACCAAGAGACCCAGTACTTC
NA | TRBJ1-1 | TRBV13 | TRBD1 | CASSAGTGGPNTEAFF | TGTGCCAGCAGTGCCGGGACAGGGGGCCCGAACACTGAAGCTTTCTTT
NA | TRBJ1-4 | TRBV9 | NA | CASSAGQVTEKLFF | TGTGCCAGCAGCGCAGGTCAGGTAACTGAAAAACTGTTTTTT
NA | TRBJ2-2 | TRBV7-3 | TRBD1 | CASSLMDRGNTGELFF | TGTGCCAGCAGCTTAATGGACAGGGGGAACACCGGGGAGCTGTTTTTT
NA | TRBJ2-3 | TRBV19 | NA | CASKTVTYSTDTQYF | TGTGCCAGCAAGACAGTTACCTATTCCACAGATACGCAGTATTTT
NA | TRBJ2-5 | TRBV7-9 | TRBD2 | CASSTGGNWETQYF | TGTGCCAGCAGCACGGGGGGGAATTGGGAGACCCAGTACTTC
NA | TRBJ2-7 | TRBV11-2 | NA | CASSSIDSREQYF | TGTGCCAGCAGCTCAATTGACAGTCGCGAGCAGTACTTC
NA | TRBJ2-1 | TRBV7-3 | TRBD2 | CASSLGAGGYNEQFF | TGTGCCAGCAGCTTAGGTGCGGGAGGTTACAATGAGCAGTTCTTC
NA | TRBJ2-7 | TRBV28 | TRBD2 | CASSSSGPYEQYF | TGTGCCAGCAGTTCTAGCGGTCCCTACGAGCAGTACTTC
NA | TRBJ1-3 | TRBV18 | TRBD1 | CASSPPGQISGNTIYF | TGTGCCAGCTCACCGCCGGGACAGATCTCTGGAAACACCATATATTTT
NA | TRBJ2-3 | TRBV9 | TRBD2 | CASSVALAGGRTDTQYF | TGTGCCAGCAGCGTAGCTCTAGCGGGTGGACGAACAGATACGCAGTATTTT
NA | TRBJ2-5 | TRBV5-1 | NA | CASSLEFGETQYF | TGCGCCAGCAGCTTGGAGTTCGGGGAAACCCAGTACTTC
once | TRBJ1-1 | TRBV7-8 | NA | CASSLTRPGGSNTEAFF | TGTGCCAGCAGCTTAACGCGGCCGGGGGGTTCGAACACTGAAGCTTTCTTT
once | TRBJ2-7 | TRBV9 | TRBD1 | CASSRDRVSYEQYF | TGTGCCAGCAGCCGGGACAGGGTATCCTACGAGCAGTACTTC
NA | TRBJ1-2 | TRBV28 | NA | CASSSVNYGYTF | TGTGCCAGCAGTTCCGTTAACTATGGCTACACCTTC
NA | TRBJ2-7 | TRBV6-2/TRBV6-3 | TRBD1 | CASSDTGTGFREQYF | TGTGCCAGCAGTGACACCGGGACAGGTTTCCGCGAGCAGTACTTC
NA | TRBJ2-7 | TRBV5-6 | NA | CASSLIGTRNEQYF | TGTGCCAGCAGCTTGATTGGGACAAGAAACGAGCAGTACTTC
few | TRBJ2-7 | TRBV7-3 | TRBD1 | CASSPQGAGTYEQYF | TGTGCCAGCAGCCCCCAGGGGGCGGGAACCTACGAGCAGTACTTC
once | TRBJ2-2 | TRBV6-5 | NA | CASTMFSPGELFF | TGTGCCAGCACTATGTTCTCCCCCGGGGAGCTGTTTTTT
NA | TRBJ1-6 | TRBV12-3/TRBV12-4 | NA | CASRITGFSPLHF | TGTGCCAGCAGAATTACAGGGTTTTCACCCCTCCACTTT